One sample yielded the 30 T cell receptor beta chains listed below, sequenced in a study of cytomegalovirus exposure and HLA in healthy donors. Primers for the PCR totalled 60 Vbeta and 13 Jbeta. The method was immunoSEQ multiplex PCR; TCRdb's version includes in-frame clones alone and lacks a portion of them. The sample holds approximately 61,000 clones. The sequenced sample consisted of PBMCs. Every receptor here comes from a woman younger than 30 in good health and CMV-seronegative.

CDR3 sequence reads: CASSLDRPGTGFYEQYF. For the CDR3, the DNA is TGCGCCAGCAGCTTGGACCGACCCGGGACAGGGTTTTACGAGCAGTACTTC. The V and J genes are TRBV5-1 and TRBJ2-7, with 9 positions matching TRBD1. CDR1 is SGHRS and CDR2 is YFSETQ in the germline V gene. This CDR3 has 17 residues. V shed 0 bases, J shed 4 bases, and the junction held 11 bases outside the gene matches.

The gene calls are TRBV5-1 and TRBJ2-5, with 14 bases fitting TRBD2. J was trimmed by 3 bases and V by 7 bases; bases with no gene match: 11. Looked up from germline, CDR1 is SGHRS and CDR2 is YFSETQ. The CDR3 covers 17 residues. CDR3 DNA sequence: TGCGCCAGCCTACCGGGACTAGCGGGGGTCGAGAAAGAGACCCAGTACTTC. It specifies CASLPGLAGVEKETQYF.

V and J are TRBV18 and TRBJ1-3, with TRBD1 as a possible D gene (5 bases). The CDR3 is 17 amino acids. The V and J ends lost 3 bases and 3 bases respectively, with 18 bases between them. Per the germline V gene, CDR1 is KGHSH and CDR2 is LQKENI. The CDR3 sequence is CASSPTPRQLGGNTIYF. CDR3 DNA: TGTGCCAGCTCACCCACGCCCAGACAGTTGGGTGGAAACACCATATATTTT.

The V gene is TRBV28, the J gene TRBJ1-2; unclear D gene. The CDR3 has 12 residues. Trimming left V 3 bases short and J 7 bases short, with 9 bases between. The germline V gene has CDR1 MDHEN and CDR2 SYDVKM. The chain's CDR3 is CASSLMGPGYTF. The CDR3 bases are TGTGCCAGCAGTTTGATGGGCCCTGGCTACACCTTC.

This chain connects TRBV6-6 to TRBJ2-3; 10 nucleotides match TRBD1. With V trimmed by 3 bases and J by 6 bases, 9 bases remained unmatched. The CDR3 contains 16 residues. Germline lookup yields CDR1 MNHNY and CDR2 SVGAGI (reference sequence). This CDR3 reads CASSYRTGGSWDTQYF. The CDR3 nucleotides are TGTGCCAGCAGTTATCGGACAGGGGGGTCATGGGATACGCAGTATTTT.

The chain carries TRBV7-8 and TRBJ1-1; D is unclear. Germline assignment: CDR1 SGHVS and CDR2 FQNEAQ. Trimming took 6 bases from V and 4 from J, leaving 15 bases between them. The CDR3 spans 14 residues. The CDR3 bases are TGTGCCAGCAGATCAACCGAGTACAGCACTGAAGCTTTCTTT. Translated: CASRSTEYSTEAFF.

V and J are TRBV5-6 and TRBJ1-2, with 10 positions matching TRBD1. CDR3 length equals 17 residues. Germline V CDR1 and CDR2: SGHDT, YYEEEE. V shed 0 bases, J shed 0 bases, and the junction held 5 bases outside the gene matches. The CDR3 DNA follows: TGTGCCAGCAGCTTGGGTTGGACAGGGGGGACTAACTATGGCTACACCTTC. Translated, it gives CASSLGWTGGTNYGYTF.

The chain uses TRBV5-4 and TRBJ1-5, with no clear D. The V end was cut by 2 bases, the J end by 2 bases, with 5 bases between. The CDR3 runs 13 residues. Germline V gives CDR1 SGHNT, CDR2 YYREEE (reference sequence). The CDR3 spells CASSLFGNQPQHF. The CDR3 nucleotides read TGTGCCAGCAGCTTATTCGGCAATCAGCCCCAGCATTTT.

CDR3 in amino acids: CASSLGTFSYEQYF. The CDR3 DNA is TGTGCCAGCAGCTTGGGGACTTTCTCCTACGAGCAGTACTTC. The V call is TRBV7-2, the J call TRBJ2-7; D may be TRBD2 (6 bases). This CDR3 is built from 14 residues. The V gene's germline CDR1 is SGHTA and CDR2 FQGNSA. Trimming removed 3 bases at V and 0 bases at J, with 9 bases between.

The chain is built from TRBV18 and TRBJ1-1; 8 bases match TRBD1. Germline-derived CDR1 and CDR2 are KGHSH and LQKENI. The V segment lost 3 bases and the J segment 3 bases; nucleotides outside the gene matches: 0. CDR3 length: 13 amino acids. For the CDR3, the DNA is TGTGCCAGCTCACCGGACAGGGACACTGAAGCTTTCTTT. Its protein product is CASSPDRDTEAFF. The whole variable domain, filled in from reference TRBV18 and TRBJ1-1, reads NAGVMQNPRHLVRRRGQEARLRCSPMKGHSHVYWYRQLPEEGLKFMVYLQKENIIDESGMPKERFSAEFPKEGPSILRIQQVVRGDSAAYFCASSPDRDTEAFFGQGTRLTVV.

The chain employs TRBV5-1 and TRBJ2-1; 7 nucleotides agree with TRBD1. The CDR3 covers 14 residues. Germline values: CDR1 SGHRS, CDR2 YFSETQ. The ends lost 2 bases at V and 5 bases at J; junction bases unmatched: 4. CDR3 DNA sequence: TGCGCCAGCAGCTTTGCCGGGACAGACAATGAGCAGTTCTTC. Amino acid sequence: CASSFAGTDNEQFF.

As for this clone: One end of the junction is discordant with germline, which a read error may explain. The gene calls are TRBV2 and TRBJ1-2; D might be TRBD1 (5 bases). The germline V gene encodes CDR1 SNHLY and CDR2 FYNNEI. The CDR3 consists of 14 residues. The CDR3 nucleotides read TGTGCCAGCAGTGTTCGGGGCATCGGGGGACCTATCGCCTTC. Translated: CASSVRGIGGPIAF.

The genes are TRBV2 and TRBJ2-1, with TRBD2 as a possible D gene (6 bases). The germline V gene encodes CDR1 SNHLY and CDR2 FYNNEI. V dropped 6 bases and J dropped 9 bases, with 15 bases sitting between them. The CDR3 loop spans 13 amino acids. CDR3 in amino acids: CASRSGVGGEQFF. CDR3 bases: TGTGCCAGCAGGAGTGGGGTGGGGGGTGAGCAGTTCTTC.

The V and J genes are TRBV18 and TRBJ2-1; 8 nucleotides agree with TRBD1. Unmatched junction bases numbered 6, after V lost 6 bases and J lost 8 bases. Germline V gene sequence: CDR1 KGHSH, CDR2 LQKENI. The CDR3 covers 13 residues. CDR3 nucleotide sequence: TGTGCCAGCTCCGCGGGACAGGAGTATGAGCAGTTCTTC. Protein sequence: CASSAGQEYEQFF.

The rearrangement uses TRBV20-1 and TRBJ2-7; unclear D gene. From germline, CDR1 is DFQATT and CDR2 SNEGSKA (reference sequence). This CDR3 has 11 residues. The germline V and J ends were trimmed by 6 bases and 5 bases, with 11 bases remaining between them. The CDR3 spells CSASHGDEQYF. The CDR3 nucleotides are TGCAGTGCATCCCATGGAGACGAGCAGTACTTC.

This chain connects TRBV4-1 to TRBJ2-5; D possibly corresponds to TRBD2 (5 bases). The CDR3 length is 17 residues. Trimming left V 3 bases short and J 1 base short, with 18 bases between. Germline V gene data show CDR1 as MGHRA and CDR2 as YSYEKL. CDR3 sequence: CASSQTSPGLPQETQYF. In DNA form, the CDR3 reads TGCGCCAGCAGCCAGACGTCCCCCGGACTCCCCCAAGAGACCCAGTACTTC.

The rearrangement joins TRBV7-9 to TRBJ1-2; 8 bases line up with TRBD1. The CDR3 is 15 amino acids. In germline, CDR1 is SEHNR, CDR2 FQNEAQ (reference sequence). The J segment lost 4 bases and the V segment lost 3 bases, leaving 7 bases of the junction unmatched. The CDR3: CASSFTQGGSYGYTF. The CDR3 nucleotides are TGTGCCAGCAGCTTTACACAGGGGGGAAGCTATGGCTACACCTTC.

The chain couples TRBV27 to TRBJ2-3, with TRBD1 matching over 7 bases. V dropped 7 bases and J dropped 1; count of bases not matched to a gene: 8. The CDR3 runs 15 residues. The germline gives CDR1 MNHEY, CDR2 SMNVEV (reference sequence). Here the CDR3 reads CASNEIGQGTDTQYF. The CDR3 nucleotides read TGTGCCAGCAACGAGATCGGACAGGGCACAGATACGCAGTATTTT.

V is TRBV15 and J is TRBJ1-1; D gene unclear. With 1 base removed from V and 3 bases from J, the gap between germline ends came to 12 bases. Germline V gives CDR1 LNHNV, CDR2 YYDKDF (reference sequence). The CDR3 consists of 15 residues. CDR3 sequence: CATSRAYGEDTEAFF. In DNA form, the CDR3 reads TGTGCCACCAGCAGAGCATACGGGGAGGACACTGAAGCTTTCTTT.

The chain links TRBV19 to TRBJ1-3; 7 bases are shared with TRBD1. J was trimmed by 4 bases and V by 6 bases; bases with no gene match: 6. CDR1 LNHDA and CDR2 SQIVND come from the germline V gene (reference sequence). This CDR3 region has 14 residues. DNA for the CDR3: TGTGCCAGTAGCCATGACAGGGCCGGAAACACCATATATTTT. Translated, it gives CASSHDRAGNTIYF.

The chain uses TRBV4-2 and TRBJ2-3, with TRBD1 matching 9 bases. V lost 4 bases to trimming and J lost 0 bases; unmatched junction nucleotides: 17. CDR3 length equals 20 residues. Germline V gene lookup returns CDR1 LGHNA and CDR2 YNFKEQ. CDR3 protein: CASSPGTGTETMGSTDTQYF. CDR3 DNA: TGTGCCAGCAGCCCCGGGACAGGGACGGAAACTATGGGAAGCACAGATACGCAGTATTTT.

The CDR3 region is CASSLAGIRVYPLHF. DNA for the CDR3: TGCGCCAGCAGCTTGGCGGGGATTCGCGTTTATCCCCTCCACTTT. This rearrangement joins TRBV5-1 to TRBJ1-6; D gene unclear. This CDR3 region has 15 residues. Germline V lookup: CDR1 SGHRS, CDR2 YFSETQ. With 0 bases removed from V and 13 bases from J, the gap between germline ends came to 17 bases.

J is TRBJ1-1 and V is TRBV5-1, with TRBD1 matching 7 bases. The CDR3 extends over 15 amino acids. Germline V gene lookup returns CDR1 SGHRS and CDR2 YFSETQ. Trimming cost V 4 bases and J 2 bases; bases outside gene matches: 8. The CDR3, as DNA: TGCGCCAGCAGCCGAGGGACAGATACTAACACTGAAGCTTTCTTT. It translates to CASSRGTDTNTEAFF.

The rearrangement links TRBV11-3 to TRBJ1-6; the D gene is possibly TRBD1 (6 bases). The CDR3 contains 14 residues. Germline CDR1 is SGHNT and CDR2 is YENEEA. V lost 2 bases, J lost 10 bases, and 12 bases lay in between. The CDR3 nucleotides are TGTGCCAGCAGCTTACAGGGGAGGGGATCACCCCTCCACTTT. Encoded protein: CASSLQGRGSPLHF.

The chain carries TRBV9 and TRBJ2-2; no clear D. V lost 4 bases, J lost 5 bases, and 9 bases lay in between. The CDR3 spans 13 residues. Germline CDR1 reads SGDLS; CDR2 reads YYNGEE. CDR3 DNA sequence: TGTGCCAGCAGCATCACTTGGACCGGGGAGCTGTTTTTT. It encodes CASSITWTGELFF. The whole variable domain, filled in from reference TRBV9 and TRBJ2-2, reads DSGVTQTPKHLITATGQRVTLRCSPRSGDLSVYWYQQSLDQGLQFLIQYYNGEERAKGNILERFSAQQFPDLHSELNLSSLELGDSALYFCASSITWTGELFFGEGSRLTVL.

This sequence joins TRBV18 and TRBJ1-6; possibly TRBD1 for D (6 bases). Germline V lookup: CDR1 KGHSH, CDR2 LQKENI. V lost 0 bases and J 7 bases, leaving 19 bases between the germline ends. CDR3 length: 18 residues. As DNA, the CDR3 is TGTGCCAGCTCACCACCCAGGGGTCGTGAGCTGGTCAATTCACCCCTCCACTTT. It translates to CASSPPRGRELVNSPLHF. The full variable domain, its missing parts supplied by reference TRBV18 and TRBJ1-6, is NAGVMQNPRHLVRRRGQEARLRCSPMKGHSHVYWYRQLPEEGLKFMVYLQKENIIDESGMPKERFSAEFPKEGPSILRIQQVVRGDSAAYFCASSPPRGRELVNSPLHFGNGTRLTVT.

CDR3 residues: CASSSYRGLNGTEAFF. The CDR3 DNA reads as TGTGCCAGCAGTTCTTACAGGGGTTTGAATGGCACTGAAGCTTTCTTT. This chain links TRBV27 with TRBJ1-1; 7 nucleotides agree with TRBD1. The V and J ends lost 4 bases and 4 bases, in that order; junction bases with no gene match: 12. The CDR3 extends over 16 amino acids. CDR1 and CDR2 from the germline V gene are MNHEY and SMNVEV (reference sequence).

The rearrangement uses TRBV5-1 and TRBJ2-7; the D gene is possibly TRBD2 (7 bases). V was trimmed by 0 bases and J by 3 bases, leaving 19 bases between them. Germline CDR1 is SGHRS and CDR2 is YFSETQ. The CDR3 runs 17 residues. CDR3 DNA sequence: TGCGCCAGCAGCTTGGAGGGGGGGGGAACCTCGCGCTACGAGCAGTACTTC. Translated: CASSLEGGGTSRYEQYF.

The chain couples TRBV6-5 to TRBJ1-2; no clear D. The CDR3 has 15 residues. V lost 0 bases and J 0 bases, leaving 8 bases between the germline ends. Germline V gene sequence: CDR1 MNHEY, CDR2 SVGAGI. CDR3 nucleotide sequence: TGTGCCAGCAGTTACTCTCGGGGAACTAACTATGGCTACACCTTC. It specifies CASSYSRGTNYGYTF.

The V and J genes are TRBV30 and TRBJ1-4, with D maybe TRBD1 (5 bases). The germline CDR1 and CDR2 sequences are GTSNPN and SVGIG (reference sequence). V lost 3 bases and J 12 bases, leaving 20 bases between the germline ends. The CDR3 sequence is 14 residues long. As DNA, the CDR3 is TGTGCCTGGAGGGGGGGAAGCCTGAACGGAGAACTGTTTTTT. Translating it yields CAWRGGSLNGELFF.